The 10 T cell receptor beta chains listed next were all sequenced from one sample in a study of blood T cell repertoires in COVID-19. The assay was immunoSEQ multiplex PCR, and TCRdb's table has in-frame clones only and misses some. The sample carries more than 40,000 clones, around 90% recorded once. Sequences were obtained from peripheral blood. These receptors were taken from a man of 80 years or more with acute or convalescent COVID-19.

The chain recombines TRBV2 with TRBJ1-2; TRBD1 aligns across 8 bases. Germline loops: CDR1 SNHLY, CDR2 FYNNEI. J gave up 8 bases and V 6 bases, and 11 bases lay outside the gene matches. The CDR3 loop spans 14 amino acids. CDR3 amino acids: CASSGQGRVNGYTF. CDR3 coding DNA: TGTGCCAGCAGCGGACAGGGAAGGGTAAACGGCTACACCTTC.

This chain connects TRBV30 to TRBJ1-1, with TRBD1 matching over 12 bases. V was pared by 2 bases and J by 0 bases, with 10 bases of the junction left unmatched. CDR3 length equals 18 residues. CDR1 is GTSNPN, CDR2 SVGIG, per germline (reference sequence). CDR3 nucleotide sequence: TGTGCCTGGAGTTACTCCGGGACAGGGGGCGGTGTGAACACTGAAGCTTTCTTT. Translation gives CAWSYSGTGGGVNTEAFF. Together with reference TRBV30 and TRBJ1-1, the CDR3 gives the full variable domain: SQTIHQWPATLVQPVGSPLSLECTVEGTSNPNLYWYRQAAGRGLQLLFYSVGIGQISSEVPQNLSASRPQDRQFILSSKKLLLSDSGFYLCAWSYSGTGGGVNTEAFFGQGTRLTVV.

This clone was detected only once. The gene calls are TRBV7-9 and TRBJ1-5, with D unclear. Trimming took off 5 bases at V and 0 bases at J, with 14 bases between the two ends. Per germline, CDR1 SEHNR and CDR2 FQNEAQ (reference sequence). The CDR3 is made up of 16 amino acids. The DNA of the CDR3 is TGTGCCAGCAGCCAACAGACAAATTATAGCAATCAGCCCCAGCATTTT. Translated: CASSQQTNYSNQPQHF.

This chain connects TRBV24-1 to TRBJ2-3; TRBD1 aligns across 7 bases. After removal of 4 bases from V and 8 bases from J, the junction contained 20 bases not matched to a gene. The CDR3 has 18 amino acids. Germline V gene sequence: CDR1 KGHDR, CDR2 SFDVKD. The CDR3 nucleotides read TGTGCCACCAGTGAGCCCCAGGGGGACCAGACAGGTCGGGGTACGCAGTATTTT. Its protein is CATSEPQGDQTGRGTQYF.

This clone occurred a few times. The chain is built from TRBV6-2 or TRBV6-3 and TRBJ1-3; TRBD1 matches at 8 bases. The length of the CDR3 is 15 residues. The V gene's germline CDR1 is MNHEY and CDR2 SVGEGT. The ends lost 6 bases at V and 2 bases at J; junction bases unmatched: 6. CDR3 nucleotide sequence: TGTGCCAGCAGCTGGACAGGGCGGGCTGGAAACACCATATATTTT. Encoded protein: CASSWTGRAGNTIYF.

This rearrangement joins TRBV5-1 to TRBJ2-3; TRBD2 matches at 9 bases. After removal of 4 bases from V and 4 bases from J, the junction contained 4 bases not matched to a gene. This CDR3 spans 14 amino acids. Germline V lookup: CDR1 SGHRS, CDR2 YFSETQ. In DNA, the CDR3 is TGCGCCAGCAGCGGCGGGGGGGCAGCAGATACGCAGTATTTT. It is translated as CASSGGGAADTQYF.

This chain joins TRBV5-6 and TRBJ1-2; 12 nucleotides line up with TRBD1. V shed 5 bases and J 7 bases; nucleotides not matched to a gene: 12. Looked up from germline, CDR1 is SGHDT and CDR2 is YYEEEE. The CDR3 sequence is 16 residues long. The CDR3 region is CASSKGQGAYAGGYTF. The CDR3 region has the DNA TGTGCCAGCAGTAAGGGACAGGGGGCCTATGCCGGTGGCTACACCTTC.

The chain uses TRBV30 and TRBJ1-1; unclear D gene. Germline loops: CDR1 GTSNPN, CDR2 SVGIG (reference sequence). Deletions cut 4 bases from V and 9 bases from J, with 15 bases between. This CDR3 spans 12 amino acids. The CDR3 region has the DNA TGTGCCTGGAATTCTGTAGGCGGGAAAGCTTTCTTT. Protein product: CAWNSVGGKAFF.

This rearrangement joins TRBV19 to TRBJ1-2; D gene ambiguous. Trimming shortened V by 5 bases and J by 8 bases, and 15 bases separated the two germline ends. This CDR3 has 13 residues. The germline CDR1 and CDR2 sequences are LNHDA and SQIVND (reference sequence). CDR3 DNA sequence: TGTGCCAGTAGTCCCCCCCAACTAGAGGGCTACACCTTC. Protein sequence: CASSPPQLEGYTF.

This chain joins TRBV2 and TRBJ1-4; D uncertain. Germline values: CDR1 SNHLY, CDR2 FYNNEI. This CDR3 is built from 12 residues. Trimming stripped 6 bases from V and 5 bases from J, with 7 bases between. CDR3 protein: CASRGINEKLFF. As DNA, the CDR3 is TGTGCCAGCAGGGGCATAAATGAAAAACTGTTTTTT.